Below, 9 T cell receptor beta chains from the same sample are listed, as sequenced in a study of T cells in Graves' hyperthyroidism and ophthalmopathy (dated by TCRdb to about 2019). The library was generated by multiplex PCR. Sequencing was performed on an Illumina HiSeq 2000. The TCR beta CDR3 regions were amplified from the RNA transcripts. The first round of RT-PCR for the TCR CDR3 was performed with the HTBI primer set and the Qiagen OneStep RT-PCR kit. TCRdb ran its own pipeline on the public reads, namely fastp trimming at Q25 and MiXCR clone calling, and kept in-frame beta chains. One record per CDR3 amino acid sequence lists the most common genes and DNA. The sample table lists fewer than 400,000 distinct CDR3 sequences, approximately 25% of them with a count of one. About 73% of the sample rests with the top ten. The sample was blood. These receptors all stem from a man aged 50-59 years with Graves' hyperthyroidism.

The genes are TRBV15 and TRBJ1-4, with D perhaps matching TRBD1 (6 bases). Germline assignment: CDR1 LNHNV and CDR2 YYDKDF (reference sequence). The CDR3 totals 15 residues. V was cut by 3 bases and J by 6 bases, with 14 bases left in between. The CDR3 spells CATSSTQGPYEKLFF. The CDR3 nucleotides read TGTGCCACCAGCAGCACCCAGGGGCCGTATGAAAAACTGTTTTTT.

This clonotype came up many times. V usage is TRBV20-1 and J usage is TRBJ1-1; 7 bases line up with TRBD1. CDR1 and CDR2 from the germline V gene are DFQATT and SNEGSKA (reference sequence). This CDR3 is 12 amino acids long. V shed 1 base and J 7 bases; nucleotides not matched to a gene: 3. CDR3 residues: CSARVRDSEAFF. Here the CDR3 DNA reads TGCAGTGCTAGAGTCCGGGACAGTGAAGCTTTCTTT.

The table lists this clonotype with a few counts. The chain links TRBV6-1 to TRBJ2-3; 7 bases match TRBD2. V was pared by 8 bases and J by 12 bases, with 8 bases of the junction left unmatched. Germline lookup yields CDR1 MNHNS and CDR2 SASEGT. This CDR3 has 11 amino acids. The CDR3, as DNA: TGTGCCAGCCTTATGGGCGGGAGTCAGTATTTT. Amino acids: CASLMGGSQYF.

This clonotype was detected many times. The J gene is TRBJ2-7, the V gene TRBV7-3; no firm D call. The CDR3 contains 15 residues. Germline CDR1 is SGHTA and CDR2 is FQGTGA. V was trimmed by 5 bases and J by 5 bases, leaving 19 bases between them. The CDR3 is CASSPPYDERNEQYF. The CDR3 DNA reads as TGTGCCAGCAGCCCGCCGTACGATGAAAGGAACGAGCAGTACTTC.

This clonotype was counted many times. The chain couples TRBV3-1 to TRBJ2-1; 9 bases fit TRBD2. The J segment lost 7 bases and the V segment lost 4 bases, leaving 5 bases of the junction unmatched. The CDR3 loop spans 14 amino acids. Looked up from germline, CDR1 is LGHDT and CDR2 is YNNKEL (reference sequence). The CDR3 DNA is TGTGCCAGCAGCCCTAGACTAGCGGCAAATGAGCAGTTCTTC. This codes for CASSPRLAANEQFF.

The J gene is TRBJ1-1, the V gene TRBV5-1; 7 bases align to TRBD1. Unmatched junction bases numbered 9, after V lost 4 bases and J lost 3 bases. Germline loops: CDR1 SGHRS, CDR2 YFSETQ. This CDR3 contains 15 residues. The CDR3 here is CASSRQGGGDTEAFF. The CDR3 bases are TGCGCCAGCAGCCGACAGGGAGGTGGGGACACTGAAGCTTTCTTT. The full variable domain, in which reference TRBV5-1 and TRBJ1-1 provide the parts outside the CDR3, is KAGVTQTPRYLIKTRGQQVTLSCSPISGHRSVSWYQQTPGQGLQFLFEYFSETQRNKGNFPGRFSGRQFSNSRSEMNVSTLELGDSALYLCASSRQGGGDTEAFFGQGTRLTVV.

This clonotype has more than one count but fewer than ten. This chain links TRBV7-9 with TRBJ2-7; maybe TRBD1 (5 bases). Germline V lookup: CDR1 SEHNR, CDR2 FQNEAQ (reference sequence). Trimming shortened V by 4 bases and J by 6 bases, and 10 bases separated the two germline ends. This CDR3 is 12 amino acids long. The CDR3 spells CASSYQGGEQYF. In DNA, the CDR3 is TGTGCCAGCAGCTATCAGGGCGGCGAGCAGTACTTC.

This clonotype was seen only a few times. The chain is built from TRBV28 and TRBJ1-1, with D possibly TRBD1 on 5 matching bases. The germline V and J ends were trimmed by 3 bases and 4 bases, with 12 bases remaining between them. Germline CDR1 reads MDHEN; CDR2 reads SYDVKM. This CDR3 is 14 amino acids long. As DNA, the CDR3 is TGTGCCAGCAGTTTCGGGGGAGCGGTCACTGAAGCTTTCTTT. Amino acids: CASSFGGAVTEAFF.

This clonotype has just a few counts. CDR3 in amino acids: CSANKPELAIHEQFF. For the CDR3, the DNA is TGCAGTGCTAACAAACCGGAACTAGCGATACATGAGCAGTTCTTC. V usage is TRBV20-1 and J usage is TRBJ2-1; 7 positions match TRBD2. Unmatched junction bases numbered 14, after V lost 4 bases and J lost 8 bases. This CDR3 region has 15 residues. Germline values: CDR1 DFQATT, CDR2 SNEGSKA (reference sequence).